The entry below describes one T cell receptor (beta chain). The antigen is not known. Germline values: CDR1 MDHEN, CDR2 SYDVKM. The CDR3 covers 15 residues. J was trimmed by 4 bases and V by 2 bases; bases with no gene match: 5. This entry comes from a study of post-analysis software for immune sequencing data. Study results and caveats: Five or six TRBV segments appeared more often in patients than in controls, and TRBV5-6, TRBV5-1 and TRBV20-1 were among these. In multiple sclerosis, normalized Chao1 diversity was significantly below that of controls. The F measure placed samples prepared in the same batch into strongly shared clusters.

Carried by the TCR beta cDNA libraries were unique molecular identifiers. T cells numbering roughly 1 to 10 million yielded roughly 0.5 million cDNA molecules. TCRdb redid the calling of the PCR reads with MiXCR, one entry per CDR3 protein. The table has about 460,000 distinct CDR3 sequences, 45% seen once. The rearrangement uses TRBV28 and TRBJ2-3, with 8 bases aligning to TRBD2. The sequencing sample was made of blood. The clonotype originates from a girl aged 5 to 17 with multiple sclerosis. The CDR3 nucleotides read TGTGCCAGCAGTTTAGTGGCGGGAGGTTCAGATACGCAGTATTTT. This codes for CASSLVAGGSDTQYF.